The 14 T cell receptor beta chains in this list originate from one sample, sequenced in a study of control samples from healthy donors and cancer patients. This table comes from immunoSEQ multiplex PCR, and its TCRdb copy is limited to in-frame clones, with some not included. This sample has about 110,000 clones, with approximately 82% found just once. The specimen was blood. These receptors all stem from a young man in good health.

The table lists this clone with a few counts. The rearrangement links TRBV12-5 to TRBJ2-5; no firm D call. Trimming stripped 6 bases from V and 4 bases from J, with 12 bases between. CDR1 and CDR2 from the germline V gene are LGHNT and FRNRAP. This CDR3 contains 13 residues. The CDR3 nucleotides are TGTGCTAGTGGGTCGACACGATTAGAGACCCAGTACTTC. As protein: CASGSTRLETQYF.

This clone was counted a few times. The chain is built from TRBV4-1 and TRBJ1-5; D is undetermined. CDR1 MGHRA and CDR2 YSYEKL come from the germline V gene. Between the trimmed V and J ends, which lost 4 bases and 3 bases, there was a span of 10 bases. The CDR3 sequence is 14 residues long. CDR3 amino acids: CASSRSIYNQPQHF. Here the CDR3 DNA reads TGCGCCAGCAGCCGCAGTATCTACAATCAGCCCCAGCATTTT.

This clone was counted once. V is TRBV4-1 and J is TRBJ1-6; D is unclear. Germline lookup yields CDR1 MGHRA and CDR2 YSYEKL. The ends were cut back, 4 bases at V and 0 bases at J, with 7 bases in the middle. This CDR3 contains 15 residues. The CDR3 region has the DNA TGCGCCAGCAGCCTAGGAAGCTCCTATAATTCACCCCTCCACTTT. Its translation is CASSLGSSYNSPLHF.

V is TRBV4-3 and J is TRBJ2-5, with 7 positions matching TRBD2. The J segment lost 2 bases and the V segment lost 4 bases, leaving 10 bases of the junction unmatched. This CDR3 has 16 amino acids. Germline lookup yields CDR1 LGHNA and CDR2 YSLEER. CDR3 nucleotides: TGCGCCAGCAGCCCCGGGACTACCAGAACTCAAGAGACCCAGTACTTC. This gives the protein CASSPGTTRTQETQYF.

The chain joins TRBV30 to TRBJ2-1, with 8 nucleotides matching TRBD2. J gave up 4 bases and V 5 bases, and 13 bases lay outside the gene matches. CDR1 and CDR2 from the germline V gene are GTSNPN and SVGIG (reference sequence). This CDR3 has 16 residues. The CDR3 coding sequence is TGTGCCTGGGAGACCGAGCGGGGGAGATATTACAATGAGCAGTTCTTC. Protein product: CAWETERGRYYNEQFF.

This clone has just one count. The chain links TRBV18 to TRBJ1-3; 7 bases fit TRBD1. Germline V gives CDR1 KGHSH, CDR2 LQKENI. With 2 bases clipped from V and 0 bases from J, the junction kept 13 bases outside the gene matches. The CDR3 contains 19 residues. The CDR3 protein is CASSPFAPRTGNSGNTIYF. DNA of the CDR3: TGTGCCAGCTCACCATTCGCCCCCCGGACAGGAAACTCTGGAAACACCATATATTTT.

The chain recombines TRBV4-1 with TRBJ2-7; a weak D match, TRBD1 (5 bases). Germline loops: CDR1 MGHRA, CDR2 YSYEKL. With 0 bases removed from V and 1 base from J, the gap between germline ends came to 10 bases. This CDR3 comprises 15 residues. CDR3 residues: CASSQDRQGSYEQYV. CDR3 coding DNA: TGCGCCAGCAGCCAAGATCGGCAGGGTTCCTACGAGCAGTACGTC.

This chain connects TRBV9 to TRBJ2-7; 7 nucleotides line up with TRBD1. The V segment lost 0 bases and the J segment 3 bases; nucleotides outside the gene matches: 3. CDR1 is SGDLS, CDR2 YYNGEE, per germline. The CDR3 has 14 residues. In DNA, the CDR3 is TGTGCCAGCAGCGTAGGGGACAGTAGCTACGAGCAGTACTTC. This gives the protein CASSVGDSSYEQYF.

The rearrangement uses TRBV4-2 and TRBJ2-6; 8 bases align to TRBD2. This CDR3 is 18 amino acids long. J gave up 0 bases and V 0 bases, and 4 bases lay outside the gene matches. Per germline, CDR1 LGHNA and CDR2 YNFKEQ. The CDR3 protein is CASSQDRGGTSGANVLTF. The DNA for the CDR3 is TGTGCCAGCAGCCAAGATCGGGGGGGAACCTCTGGGGCCAACGTCCTGACTTTC.

The chain employs TRBV4-2 and TRBJ1-2, with 7 nucleotides matching TRBD1. Germline loops: CDR1 LGHNA, CDR2 YNFKEQ. J lost 6 bases, V lost 1 base, and 8 bases had no gene match. CDR3 length equals 15 residues. This CDR3 is CASSQGETGRDGYTF. In DNA, the CDR3 is TGTGCCAGCAGCCAAGGAGAGACAGGGAGGGATGGCTACACCTTC.

The rearrangement joins TRBV18 to TRBJ2-5; 8 bases fit TRBD1. CDR3 length equals 16 residues. J was trimmed by 2 bases and V by 2 bases; bases with no gene match: 7. The germline gives CDR1 KGHSH, CDR2 LQKENI. The CDR3 region is CASSPSSGTGQETQYF. The CDR3 coding sequence is TGTGCCAGCTCACCATCTTCCGGGACAGGACAAGAGACCCAGTACTTC.

The chain employs TRBV7-9 and TRBJ1-4; 9 bases align to TRBD1. With V trimmed by 4 bases and J by 8 bases, 8 bases remained unmatched. Germline V CDR1 and CDR2: SEHNR, FQNEAQ (reference sequence). This CDR3 contains 15 residues. CDR3 nucleotide sequence: TGTGCCAGCAGCTCTGGACAGGGGCTCGTGGAAAAACTGTTTTTT. It yields the protein CASSSGQGLVEKLFF.

The chain couples TRBV6-5 to TRBJ2-7; D not certain. The germline V gene has CDR1 MNHEY and CDR2 SVGAGI. With 8 bases removed from V and 3 bases from J, the gap between germline ends came to 14 bases. The CDR3 runs 13 residues. The CDR3 here is CASGEWGNYEQYV. CDR3 in DNA: TGTGCCAGCGGAGAGTGGGGAAACTACGAGCAGTACGTC.

V usage is TRBV5-5 and J usage is TRBJ1-2; D gene uncertain. This CDR3 has 16 amino acids. Germline V gene data show CDR1 as SGHKS and CDR2 as YYEKEE (reference sequence). Trimming shortened V by 0 bases and J by 1 base, and 13 bases separated the two germline ends. The CDR3 bases are TGTGCCAGCAGCTTGGCACCGGGAAGGGTTAACTATGGCTACACCTTC. Translation: CASSLAPGRVNYGYTF.